This TCR beta chain is drawn from a study of blood T cell repertoires in COVID-19. Overall study: Donors in the United States, Italy and Spain gave samples during acute or convalescent COVID-19. PBMCs, B-cell-depleted T cells, or T cells were the source of the cDNA or gDNA that made up the material.

Original processing methods: From reference gene primer amplification, estimates of nucleated cell counts were derived. The assay was immunoSEQ multiplex PCR, and TCRdb's table has in-frame clones only and misses some. V and J calls and clone size are given by that table; D and trimming were obtained from the DNA. This sample has about 190,000 clones, with 80% to 90% found just once. The source material was peripheral blood. The clonotype was recovered from a young man with acute or convalescent COVID-19.

Written as DNA, the CDR3 is TGTGCCAGCAGCTTGGGTGCCGCGAGTTATGGCTACACCTTC. This translates into CASSLGAASYGYTF. The V call is TRBV5-5, the J call TRBJ1-2; D is unresolved. Trimming removed 0 bases at V and 5 bases at J, with 11 bases between. Looked up from germline, CDR1 is SGHKS and CDR2 is YYEKEE (reference sequence). This CDR3 region has 14 residues. Filled out from reference TRBV5-5 and TRBJ1-2, the complete variable domain reads DAGVTQSPTHLIKTRGQQVTLRCSPISGHKSVSWYQQVLGQGPQFIFQYYEKEERGRGNFPDRFSARQFPNYSSELNVNALLLGDSALYLCASSLGAASYGYTFGSGTRLTVV.